The 20 T cell receptor beta chains in this list originate from one sample, sequenced in a study of esophageal squamous cell carcinoma under preoperative chemotherapy. TCRdb called the PCR reads again in MiXCR, with one record for every CDR3 protein. The sample includes approximately 15,000 distinct CDR3 sequences, roughly 60% of them seen just once. Indicated time point: before preoperative PTX-NDP chemotherapy. The sample here was taken from a patient given preoperative chemotherapy. All receptors come from a human donor with esophageal squamous cell carcinoma. The donor label of this sample is uncertain.

This clonotype was found a few times. This chain uses TRBV12-5 with TRBJ2-3; TRBD2 matches at 11 bases. The germline gives CDR1 LGHNT, CDR2 FRNRAP. V shed 3 bases, J shed 2 bases, and the junction held 4 bases outside the gene matches. The CDR3 has 16 residues. The CDR3 loop reads CASGFRLAGYTDTQYF. CDR3 sequence (DNA): TGTGCTAGTGGTTTTAGACTAGCGGGGTACACAGATACGCAGTATTTT.

A note on this clonotype: Mismatch with germline at one junction end may stem from a read error. The rearrangement uses TRBV6-1 and TRBJ2-3, with 8 bases identical to TRBD1. Germline V gene data show CDR1 as MNHNS and CDR2 as SASEGT. CDR3 size: 16 residues. CDR3 bases: TGTGCCAGCAGGGAAGGTGGACAGGGACACAAAGATACGCAGTATTTT. It encodes CASREGGQGHKDTQYF.

By share, this clonotype counts as medium-sized. This chain links TRBV6-2 or TRBV6-3 with TRBJ2-1; TRBD2 aligns across 9 bases. CDR3 size: 15 residues. CDR1 is MNHEY, CDR2 SVGEGT, per germline. Losses at the gene ends were 0 bases for V and 8 bases for J; bases not matched to a gene: 5. This CDR3 reads CASSYSTSGSDEQFF. Written as DNA, the CDR3 is TGTGCCAGCAGTTACTCGACTAGCGGTAGCGATGAGCAGTTCTTC.

Worth noting for this clonotype: Relative to the germline gene, one junction end is altered; a read error may explain this. The gene calls are TRBV27 and TRBJ2-6; 9 nucleotides agree with TRBD2. The last part of the DNA fits TRBJ2-1 better; the J call may be wrong. This CDR3 region has 14 residues. CDR1 MNHEY and CDR2 SMNVEV come from the germline V gene (reference sequence). The CDR3 DNA sequence: TGTGCGAGCAGCAAATTAGCGGGAGTTGGTACGCAGTTCTTC. Its translation is CASSKLAGVGTQFF.

The count of this clonotype is one. One junction end disagrees with the germline gene, perhaps due to a read error. The genes are TRBV6-1 and TRBJ2-2; D possibly uses TRBD1 or TRBD2 (5 bases each). The CDR3 length is 18 residues. Germline V gene data show CDR1 as MNHNS and CDR2 as SASEGT. This chain's CDR3 is CASSEHVPLVGRTGALFF. In DNA, the CDR3 is TGTGCCAGCAGTGAACATGTCCCACTGGTTGGGCGGACCGGGGCGCTGTTTTTT.

Ten or more counts support this clonotype. The chain uses TRBV6-1 and TRBJ2-2; D remains ambiguous. This CDR3 comprises 14 residues. The V end was cut by 8 bases, the J end by 0 bases, with 10 bases between. Germline V gives CDR1 MNHNS, CDR2 SASEGT. In nucleotides, the CDR3 is TGTGCCAGCCTATTTCAGGCGAACACCGGGGAGCTGTTTTTT. Protein product: CASLFQANTGELFF.

The rearrangement joins TRBV6-1 to TRBJ2-4; possibly TRBD2 for D (6 bases). The better agreement between TRBJ2-1 and the DNA end casts doubt on the J call. Germline V gives CDR1 MNHNS, CDR2 SASEGT. CDR3 length: 16 residues. The CDR3 DNA is TGTGCCAGCAGCCCGGGAGATGGGGTGCTGACAAATACGCAGTTCTTC. Translating gives CASSPGDGVLTNTQFF.

This clonotype was found many times. The chain carries TRBV11-2 and TRBJ2-1; perhaps TRBD1 as D (5 bases). Between the trimmed V and J ends, which lost 2 bases and 0 bases, there was a span of 11 bases. This CDR3 comprises 16 residues. CDR1 and CDR2 from the germline V gene are SGHAT and FQNNGV. Written as DNA, the CDR3 is TGTGCCAGCAGCTTAAATGGTGACAGCTCCTACAATGAGCAGTTCTTC. Translated: CASSLNGDSSYNEQFF.

This clonotype was counted between two and nine times. This chain joins TRBV6-1 and TRBJ2-2; 9 positions match TRBD1. Germline assignment: CDR1 MNHNS and CDR2 SASEGT. J lost 4 bases, V lost 5 bases, and 8 bases had no gene match. This CDR3 region has 16 residues. In DNA form, the CDR3 reads TGTGCCAGCAGTCCACCGGGACAGGGATCCACCGGGGAGCTGTTTTTT. It is translated as CASSPPGQGSTGELFF.

About this clonotype itself: At one end the junction does not follow the germline gene, possibly because of a read error. V and J are TRBV6-1 and TRBJ2-5; D might be TRBD1 or TRBD2, each matching 6 bases. This CDR3 has 16 residues. The germline V gene encodes CDR1 MNHNS and CDR2 SASEGT. For the CDR3, the DNA is TGTGCCAGCAGGGCCCTAGGGGGGAGTGACCAAGAGACGCAGTATTTC. It encodes CASRALGGSDQETQYF.

The sample holds many counts of this clonotype. The chain couples TRBV6-1 to TRBJ2-7, with D perhaps being TRBD1 or TRBD2 (5 bases each). The CDR3 consists of 14 residues. Looked up from germline, CDR1 is MNHNS and CDR2 is SASEGT. V lost 8 bases to trimming and J lost 1 base, with 15 bases between them. Here the CDR3 reads CASQLGVGSYEQYF. The CDR3 nucleotides read TGTGCCAGCCAACTAGGGGTGGGGTCCTACGAGCAGTACTTC.

The rearrangement uses TRBV6-1 and TRBJ2-4; possible D gene TRBD2, 7 bases. Looked up from germline, CDR1 is MNHNS and CDR2 is SASEGT. The CDR3 has 15 residues. Trimming took 9 bases from V and 12 from J, leaving 27 bases between them. This CDR3 reads CARGDGGRGAGTQYF. The CDR3 bases are TGTGCCAGGGGTGACGGGGGCCGGGGGGCAGGGACTCAGTACTTC.

This chain links TRBV6-1 with TRBJ1-5; D remains ambiguous. Trimming pared 6 bases from V and 6 bases from J, leaving 12 bases between. The CDR3 length is 13 residues. CDR1 MNHNS and CDR2 SASEGT come from the germline V gene. CDR3 in DNA: TGTGCCAGCAGCCGACTGGCAAGTCAGCCCCAGCATTTT. Translating it yields CASSRLASQPQHF.

This chain joins TRBV7-2 and TRBJ2-1; 9 bases are shared with TRBD2. The J call is doubtful: the DNA matches TRBJ2-7 better. CDR1 and CDR2 from the germline V gene are SGHTA and FQGNSA. The CDR3 spans 15 residues. The CDR3 spells CASSFVAGEWYEQYF. The DNA of the CDR3 is TGTGCCAGCAGCTTCGTAGCGGGAGAGTGGTACGAGCAGTACTTC.

About this clonotype itself: One junction end does not reproduce the germline sequence, and a read error may be involved. The chain carries TRBV6-1 and TRBJ2-4; 9 bases map to TRBD1. The CDR3 is made up of 16 amino acids. Looked up from germline, CDR1 is MNHNS and CDR2 is SASEGT. The CDR3 spells CASSEAGQGATNTQYF. The DNA of the CDR3 is TGTGCCAGCAGTGAAGCGGGACAGGGAGCCACAAACACTCAGTACTTC.

The DNA for the CDR3 is TGTGCCAGCAGCCAAGAGGGGTTCGGGGGAGGCCGGAATGAGCAGTTCTTC. Translated, it gives CASSQEGFGGGRNEQFF. The gene calls are TRBV4-2 and TRBJ2-1; tentatively, D is TRBD2 (6 bases). Trimming cost V 0 bases and J 7 bases, with 19 bases left between them. The length of the CDR3 is 17 residues. Germline V lookup: CDR1 LGHNA, CDR2 YNFKEQ.

The chain recombines TRBV6-1 with TRBJ2-3; no firm D call. The CDR3 extends over 11 amino acids. Germline V gene lookup returns CDR1 MNHNS and CDR2 SASEGT. In DNA, the CDR3 is TGTGCGAGGAGATCCAAAGGCATGCAGTATTTT. Its translation: CARRSKGMQYF.

To note about this clonotype: A junction boundary mismatches the germline segment, possibly from a read error. The chain couples TRBV6-4 to TRBJ2-4, with a possible D match to TRBD2 (7 bases). Germline lookup yields CDR1 MRHNA and CDR2 SNTAGT. CDR3 length: 16 amino acids. CDR3 nucleotides: TGTGCCAGCAGTGACTCGGGGGGGCGGGCCACAGATACGCAGTATTTC. Encoded protein: CASSDSGGRATDTQYF.

In this sample, this clonotype turned up once. The chain is built from TRBV10-1 and TRBJ2-3; weak D call: TRBD1 (5 bases). The CDR3 is 12 residues long. The germline V gene has CDR1 WNHNN and CDR2 SYGVQD (reference sequence). Trimming removed 10 bases from V and 14 bases from J, with 22 bases in between. CDR3 bases: TGCGCCAACGGCAGGGCCACCGGTAAGCTGTATTTT. This codes for CANGRATGKLYF.

The sample holds many counts of this clonotype. The V call is TRBV6-5, the J call TRBJ2-1, with 9 bases matching TRBD1. CDR1 MNHEY and CDR2 SVGAGI come from the germline V gene. This CDR3 is 15 amino acids long. With V trimmed by 5 bases and J by 10 bases, 12 bases remained unmatched. CDR3 region: CASSTEGTGYIEQFF. The CDR3 region has the DNA TGTGCCAGCAGTACCGAGGGGACAGGGTATATCGAGCAGTTCTTC.